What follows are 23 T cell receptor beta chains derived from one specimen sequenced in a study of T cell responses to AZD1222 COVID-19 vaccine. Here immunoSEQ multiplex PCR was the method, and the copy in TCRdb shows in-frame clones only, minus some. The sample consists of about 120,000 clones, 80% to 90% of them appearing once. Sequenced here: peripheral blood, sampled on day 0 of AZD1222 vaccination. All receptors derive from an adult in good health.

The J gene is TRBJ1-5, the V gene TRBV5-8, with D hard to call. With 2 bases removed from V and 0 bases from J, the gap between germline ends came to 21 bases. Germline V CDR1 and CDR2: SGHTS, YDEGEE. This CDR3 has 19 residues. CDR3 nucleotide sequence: TGTGCCAGCAGCTTCCATCGAACACTGGGCCCCGTTAGCAATCAGCCCCAGCATTTT. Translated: CASSFHRTLGPVSNQPQHF.

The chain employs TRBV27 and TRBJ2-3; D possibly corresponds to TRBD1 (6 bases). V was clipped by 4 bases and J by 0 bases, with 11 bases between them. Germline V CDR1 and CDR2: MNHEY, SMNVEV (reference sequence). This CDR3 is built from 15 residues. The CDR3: CASSWIGGSTDTQYF. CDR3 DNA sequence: TGTGCCAGCAGTTGGATAGGGGGTAGCACAGATACGCAGTATTTT.

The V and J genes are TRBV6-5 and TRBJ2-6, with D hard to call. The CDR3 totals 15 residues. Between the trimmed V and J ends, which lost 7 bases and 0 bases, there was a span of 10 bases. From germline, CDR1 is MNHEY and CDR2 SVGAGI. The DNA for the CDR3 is TGTGCCAGCAACCATGGGGACTCTGGGGCCAACGTCCTGACTTTC. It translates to CASNHGDSGANVLTF.

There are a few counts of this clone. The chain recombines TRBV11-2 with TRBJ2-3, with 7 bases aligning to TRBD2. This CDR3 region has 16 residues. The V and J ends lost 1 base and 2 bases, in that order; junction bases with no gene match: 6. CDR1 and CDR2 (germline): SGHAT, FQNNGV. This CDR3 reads CASSLGRREITDTQYF. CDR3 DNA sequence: TGTGCCAGCAGCTTAGGACGGCGGGAGATCACAGATACGCAGTATTTT.

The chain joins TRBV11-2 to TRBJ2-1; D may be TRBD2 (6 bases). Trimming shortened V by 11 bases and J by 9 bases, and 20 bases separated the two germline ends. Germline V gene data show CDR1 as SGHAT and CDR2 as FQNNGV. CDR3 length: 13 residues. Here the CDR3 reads CAVGLAREAEQFF. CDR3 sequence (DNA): TGTGCCGTGGGGCTAGCGAGGGAAGCTGAGCAGTTCTTC.

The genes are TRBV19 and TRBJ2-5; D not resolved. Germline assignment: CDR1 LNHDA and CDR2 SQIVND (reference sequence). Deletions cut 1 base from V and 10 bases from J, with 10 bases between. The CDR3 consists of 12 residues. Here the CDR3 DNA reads TGTGCCAGTAGTATAGGAGGTCTAGTCCAGTACTTC. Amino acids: CASSIGGLVQYF.

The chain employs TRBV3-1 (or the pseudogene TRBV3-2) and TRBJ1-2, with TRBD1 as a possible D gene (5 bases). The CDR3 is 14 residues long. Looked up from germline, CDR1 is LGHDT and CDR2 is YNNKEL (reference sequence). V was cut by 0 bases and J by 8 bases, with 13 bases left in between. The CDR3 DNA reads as TGTGCCAGCAGCCAAGATAGTACAGGCAGCGGCTACACCTTC. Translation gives CASSQDSTGSGYTF.

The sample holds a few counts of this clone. The DNA for the CDR3 is TGTGCCAGCAGTCCGGACAGGGTAACGGGGCCCCTCCACTTT. This translates into CASSPDRVTGPLHF. The chain carries TRBV28 and TRBJ1-6, with 8 bases identical to TRBD1. This CDR3 is 14 amino acids long. The V gene end was trimmed by 5 bases and the J gene end by 13 bases; junction bases not matched to a gene: 10. Looked up from germline, CDR1 is MDHEN and CDR2 is SYDVKM. The entire variable domain, with the rest obtained from reference TRBV28 and TRBJ1-6, is as follows: DVKVTQSSRYLVKRTGEKVFLECVQDMDHENMFWYRQDPGLGLRLIYFSYDVKMKEKGDIPEGYSVSREKKERFSLILESASTNQTSMYLCASSPDRVTGPLHFGNGTRLTVT.

CDR3: CASSHAGTGKYEQYF. The CDR3 DNA reads as TGTGCCAGCAGCCATGCCGGGACAGGGAAGTACGAGCAGTACTTC. V and J are TRBV3-1 (or the pseudogene TRBV3-2) and TRBJ2-7; 9 positions agree with TRBD1. CDR3 length: 15 residues. V gave up 3 bases and J gave up 4 bases; unmatched junction bases: 7. The germline gives CDR1 LGHDT, CDR2 YNNKEL (reference sequence).

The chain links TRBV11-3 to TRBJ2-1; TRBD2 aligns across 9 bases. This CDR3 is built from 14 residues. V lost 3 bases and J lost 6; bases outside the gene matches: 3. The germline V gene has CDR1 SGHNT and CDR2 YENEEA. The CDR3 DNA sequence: TGTGCCAGCAGCTTTACTAGCGGGCCCAATGAGCAGTTCTTC. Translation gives CASSFTSGPNEQFF.

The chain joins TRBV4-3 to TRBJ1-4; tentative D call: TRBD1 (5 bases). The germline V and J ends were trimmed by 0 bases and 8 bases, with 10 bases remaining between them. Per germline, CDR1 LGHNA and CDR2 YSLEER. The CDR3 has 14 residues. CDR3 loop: CASSQEAGYEKLFF. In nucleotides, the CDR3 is TGCGCCAGCAGCCAAGAGGCAGGGTACGAAAAACTGTTTTTT.

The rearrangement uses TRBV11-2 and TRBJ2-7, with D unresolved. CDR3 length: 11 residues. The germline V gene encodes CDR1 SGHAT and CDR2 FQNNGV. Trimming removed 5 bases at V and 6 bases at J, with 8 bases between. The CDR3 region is CASSTPSEQYF. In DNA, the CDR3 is TGTGCCAGCAGCACCCCCAGCGAGCAGTACTTC.

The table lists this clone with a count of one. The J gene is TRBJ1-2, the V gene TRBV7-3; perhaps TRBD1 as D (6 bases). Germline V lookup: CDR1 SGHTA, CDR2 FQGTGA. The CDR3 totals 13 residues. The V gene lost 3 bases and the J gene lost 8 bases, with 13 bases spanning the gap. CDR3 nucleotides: TGTGCCAGCAGCTTGGGTGGGGGCCTGGGCTACACCTTC. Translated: CASSLGGGLGYTF.

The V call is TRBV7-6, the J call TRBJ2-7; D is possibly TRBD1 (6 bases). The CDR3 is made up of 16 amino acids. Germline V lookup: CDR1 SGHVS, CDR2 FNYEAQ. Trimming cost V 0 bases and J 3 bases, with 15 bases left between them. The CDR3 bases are TGTGCCAGCAGCTTAGCGCCTACAGGGAACTTCTACGAGCAGTACTTC. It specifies CASSLAPTGNFYEQYF.

DNA for the CDR3: TGTGCCAGCAGCTTGGGACAGGGTGGTGGACCGAATTCACCCCTCCACTTT. Protein product: CASSLGQGGGPNSPLHF. The chain combines TRBV5-4 with TRBJ1-6, with 7 positions matching TRBD1. J was trimmed by 7 bases and V by 0 bases; bases with no gene match: 10. Germline V lookup: CDR1 SGHNT, CDR2 YYREEE (reference sequence). The CDR3 is 17 amino acids.

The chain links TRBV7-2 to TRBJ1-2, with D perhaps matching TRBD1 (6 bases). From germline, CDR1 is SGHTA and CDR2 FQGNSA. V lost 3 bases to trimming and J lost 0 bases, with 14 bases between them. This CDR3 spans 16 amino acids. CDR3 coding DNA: TGTGCCAGCAGCTTTCCGGGACAAGTTTCTAACTATGGCTACACCTTC. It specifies CASSFPGQVSNYGYTF.

As DNA, the CDR3 is TGTGCCAGCAGCCTTGGGGGGAGAAATCAGCCCCAGCATTTT. This gives the protein CASSLGGRNQPQHF. The chain employs TRBV7-6 and TRBJ1-5, with a tentative D call TRBD1 (5 bases). The length of the CDR3 is 14 residues. The germline CDR1 and CDR2 sequences are SGHVS and FNYEAQ. V was trimmed by 5 bases and J by 4 bases, leaving 12 bases between them.

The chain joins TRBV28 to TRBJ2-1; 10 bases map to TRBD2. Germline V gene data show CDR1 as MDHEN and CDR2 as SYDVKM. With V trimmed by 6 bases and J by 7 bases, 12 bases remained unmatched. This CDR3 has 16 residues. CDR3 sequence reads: CASSPTTSGAGNEQFF. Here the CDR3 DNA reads TGTGCCAGCAGCCCGACCACTAGCGGGGCGGGGAATGAGCAGTTCTTC.

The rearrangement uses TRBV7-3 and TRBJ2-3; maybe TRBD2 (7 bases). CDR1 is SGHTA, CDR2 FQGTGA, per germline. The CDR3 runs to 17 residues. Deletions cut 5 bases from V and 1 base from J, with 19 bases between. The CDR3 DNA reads TGTGCCAGCAGCCCAGGGGAGGCGGGAGACGGCACAGATACGCAGTATTTT. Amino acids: CASSPGEAGDGTDTQYF.

In DNA form, the CDR3 reads TGTGCCAGTAGTGGCCAGCAAGGAAACACCATATATTTT. Translating gives CASSGQQGNTIYF. This chain connects TRBV19 to TRBJ1-3; D ambiguous. This CDR3 contains 13 residues. Germline CDR1 is LNHDA and CDR2 is SQIVND (reference sequence). V was cut by 5 bases and J by 4 bases, with 9 bases left in between.

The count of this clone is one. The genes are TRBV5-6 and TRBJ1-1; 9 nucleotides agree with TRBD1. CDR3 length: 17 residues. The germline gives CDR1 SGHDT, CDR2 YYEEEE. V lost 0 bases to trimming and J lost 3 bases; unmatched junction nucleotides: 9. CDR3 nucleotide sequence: TGTGCCAGCAGCTTGGCCAACAGGGGGCTTCGGGACACTGAAGCTTTCTTT. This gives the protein CASSLANRGLRDTEAFF.

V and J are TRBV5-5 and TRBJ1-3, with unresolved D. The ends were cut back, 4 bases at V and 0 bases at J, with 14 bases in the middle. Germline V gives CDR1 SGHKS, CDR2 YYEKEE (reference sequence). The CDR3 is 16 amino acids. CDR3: CASSSWEALSGNTIYF. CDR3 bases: TGTGCCAGCAGCAGTTGGGAGGCCCTCTCTGGAAACACCATATATTTT.

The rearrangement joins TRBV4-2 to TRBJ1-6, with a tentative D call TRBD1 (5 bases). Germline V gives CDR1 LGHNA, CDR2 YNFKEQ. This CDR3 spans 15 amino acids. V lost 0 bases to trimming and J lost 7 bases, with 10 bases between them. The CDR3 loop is CASSQDGTRNSPLHF. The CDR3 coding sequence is TGTGCCAGCAGCCAAGATGGGACGCGGAATTCACCCCTCCACTTT.